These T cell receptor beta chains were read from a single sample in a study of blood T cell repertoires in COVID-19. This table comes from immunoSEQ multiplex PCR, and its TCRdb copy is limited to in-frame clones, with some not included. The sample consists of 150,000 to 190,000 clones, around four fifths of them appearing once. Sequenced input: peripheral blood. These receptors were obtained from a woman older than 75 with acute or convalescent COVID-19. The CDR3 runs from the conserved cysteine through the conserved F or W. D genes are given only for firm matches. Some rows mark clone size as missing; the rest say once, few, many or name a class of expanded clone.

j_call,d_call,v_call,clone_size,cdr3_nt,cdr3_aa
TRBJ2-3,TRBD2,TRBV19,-,TGTGCCAGTAGTAAAGGACTAGCGGATACAGATACGCAGTATTTT,CASSKGLADTDTQYF
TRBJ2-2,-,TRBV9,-,TGTGCCAGCAGCGCCCACCTAGGGGAGAACACCGGGGAGCTGTTTTTT,CASSAHLGENTGELFF
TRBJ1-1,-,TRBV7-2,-,TGTGCCAGCAGCGCACCGAACAGGGAATTCACTGAAGCTTTCTTT,CASSAPNREFTEAFF
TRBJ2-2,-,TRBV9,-,TGTGCCAGCAGCGTCTTCGGAGGGACGAACACCGGGGAGCTGTTTTTT,CASSVFGGTNTGELFF
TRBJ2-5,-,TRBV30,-,TGTGCCTGGAGCGTAGGGGGGGGGCGGTCCCAGTACTTC,CAWSVGGGRSQYF
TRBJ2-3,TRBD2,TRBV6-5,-,TGTGCCAGCAGTTTCGGGACTAGTGGAAGCAGGGATACGCAGTATTTT,CASSFGTSGSRDTQYF
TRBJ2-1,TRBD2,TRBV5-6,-,TGTGCCAGCGGCCCCTGGGGGGGACTGAGCTCCTACAATGAGCAGTTCTTC,CASGPWGGLSSYNEQFF
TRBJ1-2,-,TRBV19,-,TGTGCCAGTAGTATTGGCAGGGAAAACTATGGCTACACCTTC,CASSIGRENYGYTF
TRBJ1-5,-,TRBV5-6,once,TGTGCCAGCAGCCCTGGTGCGGGGGAGAATCAGCCCCAGCATTTT,CASSPGAGENQPQHF
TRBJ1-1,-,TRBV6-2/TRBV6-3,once,TGTGCCAGCAGTTACGAGCGGGGGACTGAAGCTTTCTTT,CASSYERGTEAFF
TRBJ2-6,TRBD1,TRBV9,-,TGTGCCAGCAGCCCTCAGGACAGGGGATTCTCTGGGGCCAACGTCCTGACTTTC,CASSPQDRGFSGANVLTF
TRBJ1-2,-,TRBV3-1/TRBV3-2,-,TGTGCCAGCAGCCAAAGAGATGGCTACACCTTC,CASSQRDGYTF
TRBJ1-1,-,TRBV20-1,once,TGCAGTGTTTCGAGGAACACTGAAGCTTTCTTT,CSVSRNTEAFF
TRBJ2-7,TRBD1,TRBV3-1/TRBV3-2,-,TGTGCCAGCAGCCGGGGGACAGAAACCTACGAGCAGTACTTC,CASSRGTETYEQYF
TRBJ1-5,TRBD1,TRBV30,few,TGTGCCTGGAGTTACGGACAGGGCGGGAATCAGCCCCAGCATTTT,CAWSYGQGGNQPQHF
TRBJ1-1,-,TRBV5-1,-,TGCGCCAGCAGCTTCGGGAACACTGAAGCTTTCTTT,CASSFGNTEAFF
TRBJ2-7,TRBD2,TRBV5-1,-,TGCGCCAGCAGCTCCATAGCGGGAGTGGACGAGCAGTACTTC,CASSSIAGVDEQYF
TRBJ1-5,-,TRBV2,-,TGTGCCAGCAGTGTTCAGGGTGGAGACAATCAGCCCCAGCATTTT,CASSVQGGDNQPQHF
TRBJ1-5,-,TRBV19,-,TGTGCCAGTAGTATTTGGAGGGGGAGGGCTCAGCCCCAGCATTTT,CASSIWRGRAQPQHF
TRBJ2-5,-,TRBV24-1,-,TGTGCCACCAGTAGAGGTGAAGAGACCCAGTACTTC,CATSRGEETQYF
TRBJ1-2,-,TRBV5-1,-,TGCGCCAGCAGCTTGGCGGACCCCGAGGGTATGAGCTACACCTTC,CASSLADPEGMSYTF
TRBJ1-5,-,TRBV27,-,TGTGCCAGCAGTTCGCGACAGGACTCCCAGCCCCAGCATTTT,CASSSRQDSQPQHF
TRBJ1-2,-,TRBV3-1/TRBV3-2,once,TGTGCCAGCAGCCAAGGTGGGGGGGGCACCTATGGCTACACCTTC,CASSQGGGGTYGYTF
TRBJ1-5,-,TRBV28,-,TGTGCCAGCAGGACAAGGACAGTACATTATAGCAATCAGCCCCAGCATTTT,CASRTRTVHYSNQPQHF
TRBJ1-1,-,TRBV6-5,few,TGTGCCACCCTTCAGAACATGAACACTGAAGCTTTCTTT,CATLQNMNTEAFF
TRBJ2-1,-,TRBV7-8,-,TGTGCCAGCTTCGCGGGGGCGGCAAAGGGTCACCAGTTCTTC,CASFAGAAKGHQFF
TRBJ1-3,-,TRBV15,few,TGTGCCACCAGTTTTCCCAGCTCTGGAAACACCATATATTTT,CATSFPSSGNTIYF
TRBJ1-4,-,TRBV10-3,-,TGTGCCATCAGTGAAAGGACAGCGGACGAAAAACTGTTTTTT,CAISERTADEKLFF
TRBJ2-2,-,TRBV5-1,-,TGCGCCAGCAGCCTCGGGGGAGCACCTACCGGGGAGCTGTTTTTT,CASSLGGAPTGELFF
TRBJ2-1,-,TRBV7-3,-,TGTGCCAGCAGCAACACTCATGGGCGGGGTTCCTACAATGAGCAGTTCTTC,CASSNTHGRGSYNEQFF
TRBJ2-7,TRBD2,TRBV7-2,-,TGTGCCAGCTCAGGACTAGCGGGAGGGCCGGGGTACGAGCAGTACTTC,CASSGLAGGPGYEQYF
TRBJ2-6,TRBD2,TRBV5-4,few,TGTGCCAGCAGCTCGCCGGGACTAGCGGGAGACCCCTCTGGGGCCAACGTCCTGACTTTC,CASSSPGLAGDPSGANVLTF
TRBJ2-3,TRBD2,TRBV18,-,TGTGCCAGCTCAAACTTTAGCGGGGGGGCCACAGATACGCAGTATTTT,CASSNFSGGATDTQYF
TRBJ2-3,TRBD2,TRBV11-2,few,TGTGCCAGCAGTCGAAGACTAGCGGGGGACACAGATACGCAGTATTTT,CASSRRLAGDTDTQYF
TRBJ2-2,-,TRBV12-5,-,TGTGCTAGTGGTTTGGGTCCTGCGAACACCGGGGAGCTGTTTTTT,CASGLGPANTGELFF
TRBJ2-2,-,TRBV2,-,TGTGCCAGCAGTCTTAGCAATCCTCAAAACACCGGGGAGCTGTTTTTT,CASSLSNPQNTGELFF
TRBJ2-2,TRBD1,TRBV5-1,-,TGCGCCAGCAGCTTGGGGACAGGACCGAACACCGGGGAGCTGTTTTTT,CASSLGTGPNTGELFF
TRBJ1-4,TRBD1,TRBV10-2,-,TGCGCCAGCAGTCCGGGACAGGGGGATGAAAAACTGTTTTTT,CASSPGQGDEKLFF
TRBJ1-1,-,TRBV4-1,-,TGCGCCAGCAGCCATAATCTCGACAGAGCGAACACTGAAGCTTTCTTT,CASSHNLDRANTEAFF
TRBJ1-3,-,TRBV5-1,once,TGCGCCAGCAGCGAACAGGGCTTCTCTGGAAACACCATATATTTT,CASSEQGFSGNTIYF
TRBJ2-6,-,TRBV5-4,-,TGTGCCAGCAGCTTGGATCGGGGTGCTGGGGCCAACGTCCTGACTTTC,CASSLDRGAGANVLTF
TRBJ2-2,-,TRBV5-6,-,TGTGCCAGCAGCTTAATAACCAGGGGAAACACCGGGGAGCTGTTTTTT,CASSLITRGNTGELFF
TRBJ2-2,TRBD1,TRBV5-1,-,TGCGCCAGCAGCCCTCGGACAGGCAACACCGGGGAGCTGTTTTTT,CASSPRTGNTGELFF
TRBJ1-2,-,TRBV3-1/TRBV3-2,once,TGTGCCAGCAGCCAAAGCAAATATGGCTACACCTTC,CASSQSKYGYTF